This T cell receptor (beta chain) was captured in a study of blood T cells in healthy people across ages. Study-level points and caveats: The authors considered diversity estimates from one million T cells to be underestimates.

PCR was performed a second time for about 7 to 11 cycles using a sample-barcoded 5' primer and a J-beta primer mix. TCRdb passed the 5' RACE reads through MiXCR, listing each CDR3 protein once. There are around 780,000 distinct CDR3 sequences in the sample; roughly three fifths occur only once, and roughly 24% lies in the top ten. Germline CDR1 DFQATT, CDR2 SNEGSKA (reference sequence). CDR3 size: 13 residues. Trimming left V 2 bases short and J 0 bases short, with 8 bases between. Donation came from healthy Caucasian individuals in Russia who were aged about 6 to 95. Of note for this clonotype: Its antigen is currently unknown.

The sequenced sample was blood. V usage is TRBV20-1 and J usage is TRBJ2-7; D is perhaps TRBD2 (6 bases). The origin of this receptor is a man aged 40-50 years in good health. The DNA of the CDR3 is TGCAGTGCTAGACTAGCGCTCTCCTACGAGCAGTACTTC. It is translated as CSARLALSYEQYF.